This T cell receptor (beta chain) was sequenced during a study of blood T cell repertoires in COVID-19. Background on the study: COVID-19 samples, acute and convalescent, were from the United States, Italy and Spain.

In the study's own analysis: Estimation of nucleated cell counts was performed using reference gene primer amplification. The data were produced by immunoSEQ multiplex PCR, yet TCRdb's version contains in-frame clones alone and is incomplete. V, J and clone size reflect that table, while D and trimming were determined from the DNA. The sample lists under 300,000 clones, roughly 88% occurring once. The germline gives CDR1 MDHEN, CDR2 SYDVKM. The CDR3 contains 13 residues. V lost 10 bases, J lost 4 bases, and 16 bases lay in between. In this sample, this clone turned up a few times. The receptor was derived from an elderly man with acute or convalescent COVID-19. Sequencing was carried out using peripheral blood. V and J are TRBV28 and TRBJ1-1; tentative D call: TRBD1 (6 bases). This CDR3 is CATSRGAATEAFF. CDR3 coding DNA: TGTGCCACCTCTCGGGGGGCAGCCACTGAAGCTTTCTTT.